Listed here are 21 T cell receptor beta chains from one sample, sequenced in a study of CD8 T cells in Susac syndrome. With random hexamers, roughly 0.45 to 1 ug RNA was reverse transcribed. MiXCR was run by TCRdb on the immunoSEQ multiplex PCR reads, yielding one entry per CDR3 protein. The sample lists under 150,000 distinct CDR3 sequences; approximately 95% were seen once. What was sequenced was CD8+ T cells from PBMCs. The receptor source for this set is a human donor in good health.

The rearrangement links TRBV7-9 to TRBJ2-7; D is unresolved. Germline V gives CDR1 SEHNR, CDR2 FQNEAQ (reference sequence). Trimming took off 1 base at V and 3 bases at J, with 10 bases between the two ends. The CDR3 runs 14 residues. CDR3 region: CASSLETTLYEQYF. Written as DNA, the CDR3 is TGTGCCAGCAGCTTAGAGACGACCCTCTACGAGCAGTACTTC.

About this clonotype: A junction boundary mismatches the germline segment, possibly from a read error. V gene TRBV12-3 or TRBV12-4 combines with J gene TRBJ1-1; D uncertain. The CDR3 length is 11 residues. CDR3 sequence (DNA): TGTGCCAGCAGTTTGAACGCTGAAGCTTTCTTT. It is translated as CASSLNAEAFF.

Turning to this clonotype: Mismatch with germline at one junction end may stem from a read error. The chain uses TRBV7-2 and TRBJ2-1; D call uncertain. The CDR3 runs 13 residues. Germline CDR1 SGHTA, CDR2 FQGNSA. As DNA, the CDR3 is TGTGCCAGCAGGTTAGGGCCGGGTGCCGAGCAGTTCTTC. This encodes CASRLGPGAEQFF.

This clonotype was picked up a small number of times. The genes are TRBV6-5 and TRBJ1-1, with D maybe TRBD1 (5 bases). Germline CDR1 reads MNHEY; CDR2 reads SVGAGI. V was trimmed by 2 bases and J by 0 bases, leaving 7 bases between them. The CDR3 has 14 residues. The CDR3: CASSYRGMNTEAFF. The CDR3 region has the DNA TGTGCCAGCAGTTACAGGGGAATGAACACTGAAGCTTTCTTT.

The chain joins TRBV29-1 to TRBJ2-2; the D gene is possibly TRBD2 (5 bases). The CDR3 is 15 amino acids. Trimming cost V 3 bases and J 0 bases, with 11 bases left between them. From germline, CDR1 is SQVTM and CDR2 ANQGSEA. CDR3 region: CSVESGLSNTGELFF. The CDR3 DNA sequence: TGCAGCGTTGAGTCGGGGTTGTCGAACACCGGGGAGCTGTTTTTT.

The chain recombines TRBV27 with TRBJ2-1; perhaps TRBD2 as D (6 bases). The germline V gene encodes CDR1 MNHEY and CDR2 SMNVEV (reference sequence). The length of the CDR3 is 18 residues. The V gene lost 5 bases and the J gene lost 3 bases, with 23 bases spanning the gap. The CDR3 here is CASSIEPITSPNYNEQFF. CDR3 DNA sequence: TGTGCCAGCAGTATAGAACCGATTACTAGCCCCAACTACAATGAGCAGTTCTTC.

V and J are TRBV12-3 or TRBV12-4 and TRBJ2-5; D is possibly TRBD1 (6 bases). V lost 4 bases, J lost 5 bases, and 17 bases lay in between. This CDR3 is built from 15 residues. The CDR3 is CASSSLVRGEETQYF. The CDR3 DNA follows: TGTGCCAGCAGTTCATTGGTCAGGGGAGAGGAGACCCAGTACTTC.

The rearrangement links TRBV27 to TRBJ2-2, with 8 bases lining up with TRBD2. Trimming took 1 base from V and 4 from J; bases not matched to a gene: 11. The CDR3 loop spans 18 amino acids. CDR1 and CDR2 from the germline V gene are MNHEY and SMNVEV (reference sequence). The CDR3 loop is CASSLWSAGDPSTGELFF. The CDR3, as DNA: TGTGCCAGCAGTTTATGGTCAGCGGGAGACCCCAGCACCGGGGAGCTGTTTTTT.

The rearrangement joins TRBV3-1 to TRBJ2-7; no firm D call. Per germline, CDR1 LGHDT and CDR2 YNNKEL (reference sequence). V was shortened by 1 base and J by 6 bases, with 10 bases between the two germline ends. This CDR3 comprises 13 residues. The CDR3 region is CASSQAFFGEQYF. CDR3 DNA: TGTGCCAGCAGCCAAGCCTTCTTTGGCGAGCAGTACTTC.

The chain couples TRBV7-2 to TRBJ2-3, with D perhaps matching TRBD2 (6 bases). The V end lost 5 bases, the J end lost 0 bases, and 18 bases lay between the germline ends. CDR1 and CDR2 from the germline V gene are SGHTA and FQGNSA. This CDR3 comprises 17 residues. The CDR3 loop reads CASSAGRPGTSTDTQYF. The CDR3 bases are TGTGCCAGCAGCGCTGGCCGCCCGGGGACTAGCACAGATACGCAGTATTTT.

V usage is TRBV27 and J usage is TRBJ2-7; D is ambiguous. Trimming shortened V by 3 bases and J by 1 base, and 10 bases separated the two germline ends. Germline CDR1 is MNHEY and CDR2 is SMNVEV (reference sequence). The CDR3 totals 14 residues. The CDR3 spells CASSFVAGSYEQYF. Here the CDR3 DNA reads TGTGCCAGCAGTTTTGTGGCCGGGTCCTACGAGCAGTACTTC.

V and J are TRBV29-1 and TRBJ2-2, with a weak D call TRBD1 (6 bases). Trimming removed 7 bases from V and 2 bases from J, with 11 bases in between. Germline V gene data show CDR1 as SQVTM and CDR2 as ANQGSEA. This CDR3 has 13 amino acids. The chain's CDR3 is CSAWDTNTGELFF. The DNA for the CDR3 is TGCAGCGCCTGGGACACTAACACCGGGGAGCTGTTTTTT.

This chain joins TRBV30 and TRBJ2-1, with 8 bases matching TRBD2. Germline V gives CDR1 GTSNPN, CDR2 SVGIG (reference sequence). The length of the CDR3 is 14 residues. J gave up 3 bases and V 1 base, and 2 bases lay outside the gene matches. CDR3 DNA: TGTGCCTGGAGTGGTACTAGCGGCTACAATGAGCAGTTCTTC. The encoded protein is CAWSGTSGYNEQFF.

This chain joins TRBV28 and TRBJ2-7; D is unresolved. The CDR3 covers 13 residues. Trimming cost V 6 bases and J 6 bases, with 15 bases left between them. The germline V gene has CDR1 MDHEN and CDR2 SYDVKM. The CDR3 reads CASRPLGPSEQYF. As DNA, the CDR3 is TGTGCCAGCAGACCCTTAGGCCCCTCCGAGCAGTACTTC.

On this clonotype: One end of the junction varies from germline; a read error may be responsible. CDR3 sequence (DNA): TGTGCCAGCACTTACGGAGGGAGGGAGCAGTACTTC. As protein: CASTYGGREQYF. This sequence joins TRBV6-6 and TRBJ2-7, with D maybe TRBD2 (6 bases). Germline lookup yields CDR1 MNHNY and CDR2 SVGAGI (reference sequence). This CDR3 is built from 12 residues.

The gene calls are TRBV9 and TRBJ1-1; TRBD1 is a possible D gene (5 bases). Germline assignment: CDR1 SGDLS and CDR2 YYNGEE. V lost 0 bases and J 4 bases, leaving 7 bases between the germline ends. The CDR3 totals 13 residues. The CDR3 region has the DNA TGTGCCAGCAGCGTAGGTGACAGCACTGAAGCTTTCTTT. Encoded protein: CASSVGDSTEAFF.

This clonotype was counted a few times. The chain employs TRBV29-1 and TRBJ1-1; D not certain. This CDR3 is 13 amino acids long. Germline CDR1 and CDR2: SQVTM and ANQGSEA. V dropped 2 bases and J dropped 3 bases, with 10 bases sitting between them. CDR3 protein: CSVERRVDTEAFF. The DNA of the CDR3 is TGCAGCGTTGAAAGGAGGGTGGACACTGAAGCTTTCTTT.

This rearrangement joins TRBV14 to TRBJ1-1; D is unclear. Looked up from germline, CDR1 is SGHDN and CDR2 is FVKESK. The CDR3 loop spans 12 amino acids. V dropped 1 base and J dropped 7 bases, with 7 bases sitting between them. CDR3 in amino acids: CASSQVGSEAFF. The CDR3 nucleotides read TGTGCCAGCAGCCAAGTGGGTAGTGAAGCTTTCTTT.

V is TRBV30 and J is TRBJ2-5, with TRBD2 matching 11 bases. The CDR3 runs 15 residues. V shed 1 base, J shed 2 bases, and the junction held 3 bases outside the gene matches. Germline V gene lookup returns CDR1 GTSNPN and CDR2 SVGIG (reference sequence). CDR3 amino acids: CAWSEGTSGQETQYF. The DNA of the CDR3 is TGTGCCTGGAGTGAGGGGACTAGCGGACAAGAGACCCAGTACTTC.

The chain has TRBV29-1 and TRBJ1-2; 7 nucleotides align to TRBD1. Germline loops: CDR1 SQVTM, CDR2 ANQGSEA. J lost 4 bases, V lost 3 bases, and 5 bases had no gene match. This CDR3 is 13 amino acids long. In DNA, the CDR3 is TGCAGCGTTGATGAGGGGGCGGTCTATGGCTACACCTTC. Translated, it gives CSVDEGAVYGYTF.

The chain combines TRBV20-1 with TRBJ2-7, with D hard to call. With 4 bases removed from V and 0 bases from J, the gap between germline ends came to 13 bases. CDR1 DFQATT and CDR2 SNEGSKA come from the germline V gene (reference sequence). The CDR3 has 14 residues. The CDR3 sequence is CSAIVVPLSYEQYF. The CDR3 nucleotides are TGCAGTGCTATTGTCGTGCCGCTCTCCTACGAGCAGTACTTC.